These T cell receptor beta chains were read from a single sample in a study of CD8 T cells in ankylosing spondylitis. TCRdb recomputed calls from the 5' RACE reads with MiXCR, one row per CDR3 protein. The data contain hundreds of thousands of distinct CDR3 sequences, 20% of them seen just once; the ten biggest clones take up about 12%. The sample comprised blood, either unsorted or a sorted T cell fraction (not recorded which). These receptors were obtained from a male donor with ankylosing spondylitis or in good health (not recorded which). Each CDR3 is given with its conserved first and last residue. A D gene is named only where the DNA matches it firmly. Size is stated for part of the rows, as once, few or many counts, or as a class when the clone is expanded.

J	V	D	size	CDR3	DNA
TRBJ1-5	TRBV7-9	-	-	CASSPDSRGQPQHF	TGTGCCAGCAGCCCAGACAGCCGGGGCCAGCCCCAGCATTTT
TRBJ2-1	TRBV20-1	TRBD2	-	CSARGLAGGLRLNEQFF	TGCAGTGCTAGGGGACTAGCGGGGGGCCTACGCCTCAATGAGCAGTTCTTC
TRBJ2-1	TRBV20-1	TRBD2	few	CSARDLAGVRNEQFF	TGCAGTGCTAGAGATCTAGCGGGGGTTCGCAATGAGCAGTTCTTC
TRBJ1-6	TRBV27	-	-	CASSFRGNNSPLHF	TGTGCCAGCAGTTTTCGGGGCAACAATTCACCCCTCCACTTT
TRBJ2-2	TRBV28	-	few	CASSPAYLDNANTGELFF	TGTGCCAGCAGTCCGGCATATCTGGACAACGCGAACACCGGGGAGCTGTTTTTT
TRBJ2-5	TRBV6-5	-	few	CASSYPHPEETQYF	TGTGCCAGCAGTTACCCCCATCCGGAGGAGACCCAGTACTTC
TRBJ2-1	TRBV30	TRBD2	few	CAWRRGWSYNEQFF	TGTGCCTGGAGGCGGGGGTGGTCCTACAATGAGCAGTTCTTC
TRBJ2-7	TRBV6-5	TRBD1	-	CASSYAGTVYEQYF	TGTGCCAGCAGTTATGCCGGGACAGTATACGAGCAGTACTTC
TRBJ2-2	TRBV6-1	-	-	CASTPGDLYTGELFF	TGTGCCAGCACCCCGGGGGACTTGTACACCGGGGAGCTGTTTTTT
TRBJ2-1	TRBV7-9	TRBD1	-	CASSPLQGRSYNEQFF	TGTGCCAGCAGCCCGCTACAGGGGAGATCCTACAATGAGCAGTTCTTC
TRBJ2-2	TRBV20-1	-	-	CSADEGVGELFF	TGCAGTGCTGATGAGGGGGTCGGGGAGCTGTTTTTT
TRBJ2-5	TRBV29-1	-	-	CSVVAPRGNAETQYF	TGCAGCGTTGTCGCCCCAAGGGGCAATGCTGAGACCCAGTACTTC
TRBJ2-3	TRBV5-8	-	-	CASSLAPGSPDTQYF	TGTGCCAGCAGCTTGGCCCCAGGGAGCCCAGATACGCAGTATTTT
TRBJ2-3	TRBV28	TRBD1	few	CASSGDRGTDTQYF	TGTGCCAGCAGTGGGGACAGGGGGACAGATACGCAGTATTTT
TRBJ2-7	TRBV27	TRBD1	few	CASRRTGSYEQYF	TGTGCCAGCAGGAGGACAGGGTCCTACGAGCAGTACTTC
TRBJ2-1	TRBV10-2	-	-	CASSSMSSYNEQFF	TGCGCCAGCAGCTCAATGAGCTCCTACAATGAGCAGTTCTTC
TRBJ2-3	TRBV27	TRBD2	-	CASSFRGETDTQYF	TGTGCCAGCAGTTTCCGGGGGGAAACAGATACGCAGTATTTT
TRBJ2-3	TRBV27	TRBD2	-	CASSSTGLASTDTQYF	TGTGCCAGCAGTTCGACAGGACTAGCTAGCACAGATACGCAGTATTTT
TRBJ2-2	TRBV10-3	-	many	CAISESPREAYTGELFF	TGTGCCATCAGTGAGTCCCCTCGTGAAGCGTACACCGGGGAGCTGTTTTTT
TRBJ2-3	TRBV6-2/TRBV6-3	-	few	CASSWGSHPSTDTQYF	TGTGCCAGCAGTTGGGGGAGCCACCCTAGCACAGATACGCAGTATTTT
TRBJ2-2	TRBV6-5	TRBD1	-	CASSSGTGITGELFF	TGTGCCAGCAGTTCCGGGACAGGGATCACCGGGGAGCTGTTTTTT
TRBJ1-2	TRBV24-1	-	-	CATSDPDMGNYGYTF	TGTGCCACCAGTGACCCGGACATGGGCAACTATGGCTACACCTTC
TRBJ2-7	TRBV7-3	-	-	CASSFLSVSYEQYF	TGTGCCAGCAGTTTTCTATCTGTCTCCTACGAGCAGTACTTC
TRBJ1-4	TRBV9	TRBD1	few	CASSQTGATNEKLFF	TGTGCCAGCAGCCAGACAGGGGCAACTAATGAAAAACTGTTTTTT
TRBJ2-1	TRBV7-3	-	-	CASSLNLHSSYNEQFF	TGTGCCAGCAGCTTAAACCTGCATAGCTCCTACAATGAGCAGTTCTTC
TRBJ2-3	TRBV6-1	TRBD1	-	CARSTGQEPTDTQYF	TGTGCCAGAAGTACCGGACAGGAGCCCACAGATACGCAGTATTTT
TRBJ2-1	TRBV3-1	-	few	CASSQDNWLTLGQFF	TGTGCCAGCAGCCAAGATAACTGGCTCACTCTAGGGCAGTTCTTC
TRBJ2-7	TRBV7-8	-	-	CASGFGAYEQYF	TGTGCCAGCGGTTTTGGGGCGTACGAGCAGTACTTC
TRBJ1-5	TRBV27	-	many	CASSLNKWGYQPQHF	TGTGCCAGCAGTTTGAATAAGTGGGGATATCAGCCCCAGCATTTT
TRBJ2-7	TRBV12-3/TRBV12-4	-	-	CASRPEIGVGYEQYF	TGTGCCAGCAGGCCCGAGATAGGGGTCGGGTACGAGCAGTACTTC
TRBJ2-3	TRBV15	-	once	CATSSVFYPTDTQYF	TGTGCCACCAGCTCGGTCTTCTATCCCACAGATACGCAGTATTTT
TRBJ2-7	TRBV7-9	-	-	CASSLVPETYEQYF	TGTGCCAGCAGCTTAGTTCCGGAGACCTACGAGCAGTACTTC
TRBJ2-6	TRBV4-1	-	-	CASSPVTGSGANVLTF	TGCGCCAGCAGCCCTGTCACGGGATCTGGGGCCAACGTCCTGACTTTC
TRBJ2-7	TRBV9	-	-	CASSVGRGEVEQYF	TGTGCCAGCAGCGTAGGAAGGGGGGAGGTCGAGCAGTACTTC
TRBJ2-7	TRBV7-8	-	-	CASSERQGTYEQYF	TGTGCCAGCAGCGAAAGACAAGGAACCTACGAGCAGTACTTC
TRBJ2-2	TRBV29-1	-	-	CSVSDRSGELFF	TGCAGCGTTTCGGACCGCTCCGGGGAGCTGTTTTTT
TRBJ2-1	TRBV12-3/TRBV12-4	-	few	CASSSAWTVNEQFF	TGTGCCAGCAGCAGCGCTTGGACAGTCAATGAGCAGTTCTTC
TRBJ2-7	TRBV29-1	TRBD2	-	CSVEFGSGGPNEQYF	TGCAGCGTTGAATTTGGTAGCGGGGGCCCCAACGAGCAGTACTTC
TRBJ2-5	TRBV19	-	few	CASSRGESPRTQYF	TGTGCCAGTAGTCGGGGAGAATCCCCACGGACCCAGTACTTC
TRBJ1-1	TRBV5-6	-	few	CASWLGRSTEAFF	TGTGCCAGTTGGCTGGGCCGGAGCACTGAAGCTTTCTTT
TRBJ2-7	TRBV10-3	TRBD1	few	CAISAGQVSYEQYF	TGTGCCATCAGTGCGGGACAGGTCTCCTACGAGCAGTACTTC
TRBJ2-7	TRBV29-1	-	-	CSVVWGGRPYEQYF	TGCAGCGTTGTGTGGGGGGGCCGTCCCTACGAGCAGTACTTC
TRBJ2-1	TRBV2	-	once	CTLSSRTDLSSYNEQFF	TGTACCCTCAGTAGCCGGACAGACCTTAGCTCCTACAATGAGCAGTTCTTC
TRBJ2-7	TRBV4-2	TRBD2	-	CAISPGTSCHEQYF	TGTGCCATCAGCCCCGGGACTAGCTGCCACGAGCAGTACTTC
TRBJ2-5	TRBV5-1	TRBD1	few	CASSLKQGGETQYF	TGCGCCAGCAGCTTGAAACAGGGGGGAGAGACCCAGTACTTC
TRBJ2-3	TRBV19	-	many	CASSMQTPSAGMTDTQYF	TGTGCCAGTAGTATGCAGACCCCCTCGGCGGGGATGACAGATACGCAGTATTTT
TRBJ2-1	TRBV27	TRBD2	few	CASSSSDAGGPMNEQFF	TGTGCCAGCAGCAGTAGTGACGCGGGGGGGCCTATGAATGAGCAGTTCTTC
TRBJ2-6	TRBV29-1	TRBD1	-	CSVGGTGGPGANVLTF	TGCAGCGTTGGGGGGACAGGGGGCCCTGGGGCCAACGTCCTGACTTTC